This TCR beta chain was captured by sequencing in a study of T-cell memory formation after mild COVID-19. Whole-study findings and limits: The authors left the SARS-CoV-2 specificity of second-wave clones peaking on day 37 unconfirmed. Contracting CD4+ clones were located mainly in CM and EM, and CD8+ clones in EMRA. Some clones that responded were present in memory (sampled pre-infection), which suggests cross-reactive memory joined.

TCRdb redid the calling of the 5' RACE reads with MiXCR, one entry per CDR3 protein. There are around 140,000 distinct CDR3 sequences in the sample; under 7% occur only once, and roughly 2.1% lies in the top ten. This clonotype was observed a handful of times. What it binds is unknown. The sequence was obtained from an adult woman who had mild COVID-19 (a few samples of this study predate the infection). Cell type and time point are not known. The sequenced material came from PBMCs or a T cell subset sorted from them (not recorded which).

This CDR3 reads CASSEQGSYEQYF. CDR3 sequence (DNA): TGTGCCAGCAGTGAACAGGGATCCTACGAGCAGTACTTC. The genes are TRBV6-1 and TRBJ2-7; possibly TRBD1 for D (5 bases). The V end was cut by 2 bases, the J end by 1 base, with 6 bases between. The CDR3 contains 13 residues. Germline V gene data show CDR1 as MNHNS and CDR2 as SASEGT.